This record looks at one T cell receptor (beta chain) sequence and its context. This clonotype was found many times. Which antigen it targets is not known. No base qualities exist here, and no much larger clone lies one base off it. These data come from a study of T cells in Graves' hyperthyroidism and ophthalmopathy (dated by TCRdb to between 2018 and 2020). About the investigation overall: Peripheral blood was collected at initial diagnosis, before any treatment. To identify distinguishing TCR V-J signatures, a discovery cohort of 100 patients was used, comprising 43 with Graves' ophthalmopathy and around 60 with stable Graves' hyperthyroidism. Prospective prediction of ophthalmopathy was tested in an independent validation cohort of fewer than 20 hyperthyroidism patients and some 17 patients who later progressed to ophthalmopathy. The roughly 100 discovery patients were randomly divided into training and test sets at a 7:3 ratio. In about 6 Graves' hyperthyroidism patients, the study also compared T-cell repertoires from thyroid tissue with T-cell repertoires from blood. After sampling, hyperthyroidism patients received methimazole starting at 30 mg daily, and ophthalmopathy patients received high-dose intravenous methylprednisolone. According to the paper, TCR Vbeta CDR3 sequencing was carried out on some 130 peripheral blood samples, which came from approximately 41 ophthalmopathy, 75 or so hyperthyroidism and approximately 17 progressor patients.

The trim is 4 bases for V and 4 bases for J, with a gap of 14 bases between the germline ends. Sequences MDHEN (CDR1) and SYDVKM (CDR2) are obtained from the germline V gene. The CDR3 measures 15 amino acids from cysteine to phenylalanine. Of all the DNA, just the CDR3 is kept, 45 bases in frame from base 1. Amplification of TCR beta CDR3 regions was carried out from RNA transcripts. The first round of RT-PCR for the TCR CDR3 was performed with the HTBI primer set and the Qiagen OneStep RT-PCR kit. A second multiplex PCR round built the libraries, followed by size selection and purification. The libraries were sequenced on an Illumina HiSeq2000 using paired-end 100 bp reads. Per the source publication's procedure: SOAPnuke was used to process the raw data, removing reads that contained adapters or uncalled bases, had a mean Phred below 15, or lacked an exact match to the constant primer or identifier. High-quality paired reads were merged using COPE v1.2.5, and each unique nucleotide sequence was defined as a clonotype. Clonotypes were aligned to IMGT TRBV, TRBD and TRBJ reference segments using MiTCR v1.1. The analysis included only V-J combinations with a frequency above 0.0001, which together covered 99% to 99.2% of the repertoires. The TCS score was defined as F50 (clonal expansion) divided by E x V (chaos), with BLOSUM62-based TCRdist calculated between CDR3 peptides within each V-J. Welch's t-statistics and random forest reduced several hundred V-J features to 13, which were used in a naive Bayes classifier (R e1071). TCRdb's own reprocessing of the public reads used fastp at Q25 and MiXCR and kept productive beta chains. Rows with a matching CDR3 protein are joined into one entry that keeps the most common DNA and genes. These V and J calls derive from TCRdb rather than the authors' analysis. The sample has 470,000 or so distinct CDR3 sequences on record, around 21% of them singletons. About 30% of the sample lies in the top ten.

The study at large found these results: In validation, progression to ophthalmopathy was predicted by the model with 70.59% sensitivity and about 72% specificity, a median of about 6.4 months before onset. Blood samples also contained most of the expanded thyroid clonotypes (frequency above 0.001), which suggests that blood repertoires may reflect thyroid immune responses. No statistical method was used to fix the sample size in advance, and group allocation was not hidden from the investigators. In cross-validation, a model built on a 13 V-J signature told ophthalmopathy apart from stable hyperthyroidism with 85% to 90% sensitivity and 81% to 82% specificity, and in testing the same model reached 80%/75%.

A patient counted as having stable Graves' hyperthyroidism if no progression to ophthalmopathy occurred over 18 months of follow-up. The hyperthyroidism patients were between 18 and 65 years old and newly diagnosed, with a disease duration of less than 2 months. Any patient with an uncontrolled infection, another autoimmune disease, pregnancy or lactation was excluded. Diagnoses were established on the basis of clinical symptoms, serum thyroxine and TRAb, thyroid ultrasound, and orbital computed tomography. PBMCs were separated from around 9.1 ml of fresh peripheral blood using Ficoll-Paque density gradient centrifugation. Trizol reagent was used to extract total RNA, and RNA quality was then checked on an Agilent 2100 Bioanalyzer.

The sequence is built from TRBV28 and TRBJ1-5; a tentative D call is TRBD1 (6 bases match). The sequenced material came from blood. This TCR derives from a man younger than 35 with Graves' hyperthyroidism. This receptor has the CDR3 CASSSLGQPNQPQHF. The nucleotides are TGTGCCAGCAGTTCCTTAGGACAGCCTAATCAGCCCCAGCATTTT.